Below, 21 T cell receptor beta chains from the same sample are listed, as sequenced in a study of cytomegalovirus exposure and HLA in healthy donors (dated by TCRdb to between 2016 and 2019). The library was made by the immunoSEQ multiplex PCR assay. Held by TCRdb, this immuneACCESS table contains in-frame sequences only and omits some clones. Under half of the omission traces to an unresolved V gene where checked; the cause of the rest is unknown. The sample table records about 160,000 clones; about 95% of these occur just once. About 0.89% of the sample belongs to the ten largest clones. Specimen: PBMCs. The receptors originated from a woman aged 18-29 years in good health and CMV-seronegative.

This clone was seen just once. CDR3: CASSQVYRDGNTIYF. CDR3 DNA: TGCGCCAGCAGCCAAGTATACAGGGACGGAAACACCATATATTTT. This chain links TRBV4-3 with TRBJ1-3, with D perhaps TRBD1 (6 bases). Between the trimmed V and J ends, which lost 1 base and 4 bases, there was a span of 11 bases. The CDR3 contains 15 residues. The V gene's germline CDR1 is LGHNA and CDR2 YSLEER.

The DNA for the CDR3 is TGTGCCAGCAGCTTAATGGCCTCAGGGATCTATGGCTACACCTTC. As protein: CASSLMASGIYGYTF. The V call is TRBV7-2, the J call TRBJ1-2; a weak D match, TRBD1 (5 bases). V was shortened by 2 bases and J by 4 bases, with 14 bases between the two germline ends. CDR1 and CDR2 (germline): SGHTA, FQGNSA. The CDR3 is 15 residues long.

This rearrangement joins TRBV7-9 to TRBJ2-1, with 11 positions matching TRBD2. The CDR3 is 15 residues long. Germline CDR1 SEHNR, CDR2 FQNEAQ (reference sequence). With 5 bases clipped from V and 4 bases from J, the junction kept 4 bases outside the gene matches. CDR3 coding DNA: TGTGCCAGCAGCAATCTAGCGGGGGGATACAATGAGCAGTTCTTC. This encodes CASSNLAGGYNEQFF. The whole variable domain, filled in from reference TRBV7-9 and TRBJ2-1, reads DTGVSQNPRHKITKRGQNVTFRCDPISEHNRLYWYRQTLGQGPEFLTYFQNEAQLEKSRLLSDRFSAERPKGSFSTLEIQRTEQGDSAMYLCASSNLAGGYNEQFFGPGTRLTVL.

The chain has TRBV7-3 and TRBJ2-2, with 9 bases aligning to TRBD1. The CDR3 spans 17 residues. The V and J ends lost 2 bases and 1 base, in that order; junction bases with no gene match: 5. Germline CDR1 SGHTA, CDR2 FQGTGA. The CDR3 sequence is CASSLAYRGRNTGELFF. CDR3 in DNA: TGTGCCAGCAGCTTAGCCTACAGGGGGCGGAACACCGGGGAGCTGTTTTTT.

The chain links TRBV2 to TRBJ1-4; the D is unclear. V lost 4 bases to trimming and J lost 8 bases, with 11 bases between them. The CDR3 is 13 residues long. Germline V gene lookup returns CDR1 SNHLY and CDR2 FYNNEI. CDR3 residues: CASSVSGEEKLFF. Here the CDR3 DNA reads TGTGCCAGCAGTGTTTCAGGCGAGGAAAAACTGTTTTTT.

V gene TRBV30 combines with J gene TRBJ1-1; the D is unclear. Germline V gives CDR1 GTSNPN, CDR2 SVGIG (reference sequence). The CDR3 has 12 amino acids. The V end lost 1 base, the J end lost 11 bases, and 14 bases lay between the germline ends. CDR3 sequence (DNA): TGTGCCTGGAGTGACCCCCTAATCGGGGCTTTCTTT. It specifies CAWSDPLIGAFF.

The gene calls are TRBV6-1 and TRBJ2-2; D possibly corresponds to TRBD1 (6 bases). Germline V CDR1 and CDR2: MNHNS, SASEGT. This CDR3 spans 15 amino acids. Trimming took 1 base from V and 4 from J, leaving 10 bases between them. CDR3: CASSEEAGVTGELFF. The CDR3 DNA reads TGTGCCAGCAGTGAAGAGGCAGGGGTCACCGGGGAGCTGTTTTTT.

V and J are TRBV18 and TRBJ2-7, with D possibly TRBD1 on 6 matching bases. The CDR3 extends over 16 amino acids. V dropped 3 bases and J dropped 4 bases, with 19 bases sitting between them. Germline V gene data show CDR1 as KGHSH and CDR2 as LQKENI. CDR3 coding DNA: TGTGCCAGCTCACCGGCTGTACAGGGTATAGAGTACGAGCAGTACTTC. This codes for CASSPAVQGIEYEQYF.

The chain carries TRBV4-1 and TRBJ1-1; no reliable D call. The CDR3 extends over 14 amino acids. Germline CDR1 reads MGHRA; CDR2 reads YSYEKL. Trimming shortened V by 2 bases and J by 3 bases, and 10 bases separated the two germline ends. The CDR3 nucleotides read TGCGCCAGCAGCCAACCCGACCGGGACACTGAAGCTTTCTTT. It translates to CASSQPDRDTEAFF.

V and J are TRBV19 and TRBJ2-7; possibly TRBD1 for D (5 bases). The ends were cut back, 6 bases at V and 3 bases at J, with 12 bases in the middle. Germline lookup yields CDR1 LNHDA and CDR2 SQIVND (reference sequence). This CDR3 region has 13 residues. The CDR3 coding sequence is TGTGCCAGTAGCCTGGACACGAACTACGAGCAGTACTTC. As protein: CASSLDTNYEQYF.

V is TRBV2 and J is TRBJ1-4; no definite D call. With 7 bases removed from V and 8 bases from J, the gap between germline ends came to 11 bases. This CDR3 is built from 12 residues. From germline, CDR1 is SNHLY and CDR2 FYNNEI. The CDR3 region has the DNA TGTGCCAGCATGTACGGGGTAGAAAAACTGTTTTTT. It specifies CASMYGVEKLFF.

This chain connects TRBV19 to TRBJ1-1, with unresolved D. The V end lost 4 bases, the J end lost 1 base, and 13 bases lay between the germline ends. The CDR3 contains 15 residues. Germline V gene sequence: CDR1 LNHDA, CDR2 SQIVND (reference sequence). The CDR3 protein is CASSNSPRGNTEAFF. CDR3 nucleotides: TGTGCCAGTAGTAACTCGCCGAGAGGGAACACTGAAGCTTTCTTT.

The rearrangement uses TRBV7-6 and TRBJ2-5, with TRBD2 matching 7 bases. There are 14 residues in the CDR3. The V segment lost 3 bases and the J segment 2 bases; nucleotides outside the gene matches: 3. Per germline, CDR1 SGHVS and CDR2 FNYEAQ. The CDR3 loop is CASSFAGVQETQYF. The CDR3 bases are TGTGCCAGCAGCTTCGCGGGGGTGCAAGAGACCCAGTACTTC.

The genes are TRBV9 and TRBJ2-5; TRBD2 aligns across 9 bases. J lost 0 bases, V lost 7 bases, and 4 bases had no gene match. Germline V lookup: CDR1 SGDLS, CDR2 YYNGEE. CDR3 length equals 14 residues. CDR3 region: CASATSGNQETQYF. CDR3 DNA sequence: TGTGCCAGCGCGACTAGCGGTAACCAAGAGACCCAGTACTTC.

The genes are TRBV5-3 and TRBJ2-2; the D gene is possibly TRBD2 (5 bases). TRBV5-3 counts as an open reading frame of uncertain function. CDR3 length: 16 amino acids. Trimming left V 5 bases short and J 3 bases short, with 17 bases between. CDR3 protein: CARSSRHTRDTGELFF. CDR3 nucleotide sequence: TGTGCCAGAAGTTCCCGACATACTAGAGACACCGGGGAGCTGTTTTTT.

The CDR3 region is CSVKDGGYEQFF. CDR3 nucleotides: TGCAGCGTCAAAGACGGGGGGTATGAGCAGTTCTTC. The chain combines TRBV29-1 with TRBJ2-1, with 7 bases fitting TRBD2. CDR1 is SQVTM and CDR2 is ANQGSEA in the germline V gene. With V trimmed by 6 bases and J by 8 bases, 7 bases remained unmatched. This CDR3 has 12 residues.

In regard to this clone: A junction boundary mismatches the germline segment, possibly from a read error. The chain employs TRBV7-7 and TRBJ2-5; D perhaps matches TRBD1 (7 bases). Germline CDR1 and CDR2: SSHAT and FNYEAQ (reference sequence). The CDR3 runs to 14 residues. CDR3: CASSPWTGGETQYF. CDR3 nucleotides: TGTGCTAGCAGCCCTTGGACAGGAGGGGAGACCCAGTACTTC.

The CDR3 coding sequence is TGTGCCACCAGCAGAGCGGGGCGACAGGGGAATCAGCCCCAGCATTTT. This codes for CATSRAGRQGNQPQHF. The chain links TRBV15 to TRBJ1-5, with TRBD1 matching over 8 bases. This CDR3 is built from 16 residues. The V gene's germline CDR1 is LNHNV and CDR2 YYDKDF (reference sequence). With 1 base clipped from V and 4 bases from J, the junction kept 6 bases outside the gene matches. Complete variable domain (other parts from reference TRBV15 and TRBJ1-5): DAMVIQNPRYQVTQFGKPVTLSCSQTLNHNVMYWYQQKSSQAPKLLFHYYDKDFNNEADTPDNFQSRRPNTSFCFLDIRSPGLGDTAMYLCATSRAGRQGNQPQHFGDGTRLSIL.

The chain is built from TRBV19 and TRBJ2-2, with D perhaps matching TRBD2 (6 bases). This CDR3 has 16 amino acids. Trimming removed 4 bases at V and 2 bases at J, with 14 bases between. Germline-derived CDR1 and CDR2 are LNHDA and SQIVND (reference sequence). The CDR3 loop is CASSRSSSGNTGELFF. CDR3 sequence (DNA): TGTGCCAGTAGTAGAAGCAGTAGCGGTAACACCGGGGAGCTGTTTTTT.

The CDR3 nucleotides are TGTGCCAGCAGCTCTTGGACAGAAAACTACGAGCAGTACTTC. Translating gives CASSSWTENYEQYF. J is TRBJ2-7 and V is TRBV7-6; perhaps TRBD1 as D (6 bases). With 4 bases removed from V and 3 bases from J, the gap between germline ends came to 13 bases. The CDR3 is made up of 14 amino acids. CDR1 is SGHVS and CDR2 is FNYEAQ in the germline V gene. The full variable domain, with the rest looked up from reference TRBV7-6 and TRBJ2-7, is GAGVSQSPRYKVTKRGQDVALRCDPISGHVSLYWYRQALGQGPEFLTYFNYEAQQDKSGLPNDRFSAERPEGSISTLTIQRTEQRDSAMYRCASSSWTENYEQYFGPGTRLTVT.

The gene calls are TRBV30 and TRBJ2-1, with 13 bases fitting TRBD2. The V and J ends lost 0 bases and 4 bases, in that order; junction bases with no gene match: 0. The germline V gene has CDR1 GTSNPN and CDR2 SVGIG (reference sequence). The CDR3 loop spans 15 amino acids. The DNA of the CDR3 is TGTGCCTGGAGTGTACTAGCGGGGGGGTACAATGAGCAGTTCTTC. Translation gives CAWSVLAGGYNEQFF.